Below, one T cell receptor (beta chain) is given with its context. This clone is deemed medium-sized (0.01 to 0.1%). The antigen it binds to is not known. No much larger clone exists at a distance of one base, and base qualities are not known. TCR beta CDR3 regions were sequenced from DNA using the immunoSEQ Assay. Per the original workflow: T cell density was computed as TCR beta template counts normalized to usable DNA estimated by amplifying housekeeping genes. Richness was estimated using the preseqR package, with extrapolation to 400,000 templates for PBMC samples and to 120,000 templates for tissue samples. Clonality was taken to be one minus Pielou's evenness. To identify tissue-enriched TCRs, differential abundance testing was run on productive amino-acid clonotypes with a minimum total count of 5 and an alpha of 0.1. The Jaccard Index and the Morisita Overlap Index were used to measure repertoire overlap between compartments. GLIPH grouped TCR beta CDR3s together with public tetramer-defined viral CDR3s, and a viral motif had to include at least three viral sequences and show V-gene enrichment. TCRdb mirrors the immuneACCESS table, restricted to in-frame sequences. Some clones are absent from its copies; in checked studies, under half trace to an unresolved V gene, and the reason for the others is unknown. That table is the source of V, J and clone size, and D and trimming were worked out from the DNA. Counted in this sample were about 15,000 clones; more than 80% of them appeared once. The ten largest account for approximately 4% of the sample.

This entry belongs to a study of T cells in localized non-small cell lung cancer (dated by TCRdb to 2018 to 2021). For context, the study as a whole: Comparing tumors with uninvolved tumor-adjacent lungs, the study looked at the T cell repertoires of 220 or so patients with early-stage NSCLC. All 230 or so NSCLC patients in the cohort were treatment-naive and had localized lung tumors that were resected. A mean age of around 66 years was recorded for the NSCLC patients, of whom some 130 were male and 107 were female.

Broader findings and caveats from the paper: Because multi-region tumor sequencing was not done, intratumor heterogeneity could not be ruled out. Uninvolved tumor-adjacent lung showed the highest T cell clonality, higher than tumor, which suggests more focused antigenic responses in the adjacent lung. Of the top 100 tumor clones, a median of roughly 56 were detected in paired uninvolved adjacent lung; 28 were also among that lung's top 100. Because of the exploratory design, TCR variables were selected using unadjusted p-values without false-discovery rate correction. Longer overall survival was associated with higher T cell density in blood, whereas shorter survival was associated with higher clonality in adjacent lung.

At diagnosis, tumor, uninvolved tumor-adjacent lung and peripheral blood were collected and then preserved as a mix of FFPE and fresh-frozen material. For TCR repertoire profiling, the blood samples were analyzed as peripheral blood mononuclear cells. V is reduced by 2 bases and J by 11 bases, leaving a spacing of 7 bases between them. The germline V gene (reference sequence) sets CDR1 to SEHNR and CDR2 to FQNEAQ. From its cysteine to its phenylalanine, the CDR3 spans 12 amino acids. The read is trimmed to its CDR3 DNA, 36 bases read in frame from base 1. The clonotype originates from a woman aged 40-75 years with stage I lung adenocarcinoma. The chain couples TRBV7-9 to TRBJ1-6; no D gene is confidently identified. The sequenced sample was peripheral blood, obtained before any cancer treatment. The base sequence is TGTGCCAGCAGCTTATGGCCCGCACCCCTCCACTTT. This translates into CASSLWPAPLHF.